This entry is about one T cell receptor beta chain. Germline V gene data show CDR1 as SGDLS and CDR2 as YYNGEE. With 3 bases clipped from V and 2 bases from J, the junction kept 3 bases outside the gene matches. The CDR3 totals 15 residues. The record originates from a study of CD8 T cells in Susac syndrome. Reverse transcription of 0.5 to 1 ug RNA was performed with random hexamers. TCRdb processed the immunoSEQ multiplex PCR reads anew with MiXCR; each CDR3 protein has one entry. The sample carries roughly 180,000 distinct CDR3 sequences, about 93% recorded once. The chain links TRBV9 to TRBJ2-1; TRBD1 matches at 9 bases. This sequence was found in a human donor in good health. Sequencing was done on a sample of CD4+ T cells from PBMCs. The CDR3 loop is CASSETGGPYNEQFF. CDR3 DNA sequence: TGTGCCAGCAGCGAGACAGGGGGTCCCTACAATGAGCAGTTCTTC.